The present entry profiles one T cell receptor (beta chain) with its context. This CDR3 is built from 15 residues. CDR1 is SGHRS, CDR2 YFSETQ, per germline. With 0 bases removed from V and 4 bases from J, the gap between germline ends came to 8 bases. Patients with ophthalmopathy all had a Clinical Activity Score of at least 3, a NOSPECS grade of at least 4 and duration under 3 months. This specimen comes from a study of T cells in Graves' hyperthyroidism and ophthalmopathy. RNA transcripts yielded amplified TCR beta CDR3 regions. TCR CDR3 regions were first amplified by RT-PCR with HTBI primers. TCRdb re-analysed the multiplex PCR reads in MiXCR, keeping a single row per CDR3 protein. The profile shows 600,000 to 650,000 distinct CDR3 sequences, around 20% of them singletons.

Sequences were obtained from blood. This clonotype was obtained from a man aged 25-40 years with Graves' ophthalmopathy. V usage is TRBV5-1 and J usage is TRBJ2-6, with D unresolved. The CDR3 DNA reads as TGCGCCAGCAGCTTGGTGTCTTCCGGGGCCAACGTCCTGACTTTC. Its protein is CASSLVSSGANVLTF.